The 17 T cell receptor beta chains in this list originate from one sample, sequenced in a study of blood T cells in healthy people across ages. Primers used in a second PCR of roughly 7 to 12 cycles were a sample-barcoded 5' primer and a J-beta primer mix. TCRdb re-analysed the 5' RACE reads in MiXCR, keeping a single row per CDR3 protein. Here the sample spans about 670,000 distinct CDR3 sequences, approximately 40% being singletons. Specimen: blood. Source of these receptors: a man older than 75 in good health.

This clonotype was counted at least ten times. The gene calls are TRBV28 and TRBJ1-4, with D unresolved. V was pared by 3 bases and J by 3 bases, with 11 bases between. The CDR3 runs 15 residues. Germline-derived CDR1 and CDR2 are MDHEN and SYDVKM. The DNA of the CDR3 is TGTGCCAGCAGTTTGTCGCGGCGATCTAATGAAAAACTGTTTTTT. This codes for CASSLSRRSNEKLFF. The complete variable domain, with remaining parts taken from reference TRBV28 and TRBJ1-4, reads DVKVTQSSRYLVKRTGEKVFLECVQDMDHENMFWYRQDPGLGLRLIYFSYDVKMKEKGDIPEGYSVSREKKERFSLILESASTNQTSMYLCASSLSRRSNEKLFFGSGTQLSVL.

The genes are TRBV20-1 and TRBJ2-5; 13 bases line up with TRBD2. The CDR3 spans 16 residues. Germline trimming cut 0 bases from V and 3 bases from J; bases unmatched to any gene: 4. Germline CDR1 reads DFQATT; CDR2 reads SNEGSKA (reference sequence). The CDR3 loop reads CSARDTSGGDKETQYF. CDR3 in DNA: TGCAGTGCTAGAGATACTAGCGGGGGGGATAAAGAGACCCAGTACTTC.

This chain joins TRBV10-2 and TRBJ2-3; 12 bases align to TRBD2. CDR3 length: 15 amino acids. V dropped 6 bases and J dropped 3; count of bases not matched to a gene: 4. Germline V lookup: CDR1 WSHSY, CDR2 SAAADI. CDR3 amino acids: CASRPSGGGTDTQYF. The CDR3 DNA is TGCGCCAGCAGGCCTAGCGGGGGGGGTACAGATACGCAGTATTTT.

The chain is built from TRBV6-2 or TRBV6-3 and TRBJ2-1, with TRBD2 matching over 16 bases. Germline V gene lookup returns CDR1 MNHEY and CDR2 SVGEGT. J was trimmed by 0 bases and V by 4 bases; bases with no gene match: 9. This CDR3 has 20 residues. CDR3 sequence reads: CASSWPGTSGRGSSYNEQFF. Written as DNA, the CDR3 is TGTGCCAGCAGTTGGCCCGGGACTAGCGGGAGGGGGAGCTCCTACAATGAGCAGTTCTTC.

The rearrangement joins TRBV7-9 to TRBJ2-2, with D perhaps TRBD1 (5 bases). The germline V gene encodes CDR1 SEHNR and CDR2 FQNEAQ (reference sequence). The CDR3 is 17 residues long. V lost 2 bases, J lost 2 bases, and 15 bases lay in between. The CDR3 DNA reads as TGTGCCAGCAGCTTATATCAGGGTAGGAGTAACACCGGGGAGCTGTTTTTT. This encodes CASSLYQGRSNTGELFF.

This clonotype was detected a few times. V is TRBV3-1 and J is TRBJ1-3, with D uncertain. The CDR3 extends over 12 amino acids. V lost 1 base and J lost 6, with 4 bases in between. Germline V gene lookup returns CDR1 LGHDT and CDR2 YNNKEL (reference sequence). The CDR3 region is CASSQGENTIYF. CDR3 nucleotides: TGTGCCAGCAGCCAAGGTGAAAACACCATATATTTT.

The rearrangement joins TRBV7-9 to TRBJ2-1; 13 bases are shared with TRBD2. CDR3 length: 19 residues. Germline CDR1 reads SEHNR; CDR2 reads FQNEAQ (reference sequence). V dropped 6 bases and J dropped 7; count of bases not matched to a gene: 18. CDR3 sequence reads: CASRSNPGLAGEARNEQFF. For the CDR3, the DNA is TGTGCCAGCAGAAGTAATCCCGGACTAGCGGGAGAGGCGAGGAATGAGCAGTTCTTC.

This clonotype was observed a handful of times. Here the CDR3 DNA reads TGTGCCAGCAGTTACTCTGAGCGGGGCACCTACGAGCAGTACTTC. Amino acid sequence: CASSYSERGTYEQYF. This chain links TRBV6-5 with TRBJ2-7; TRBD2 matches 7 bases. The germline V gene encodes CDR1 MNHEY and CDR2 SVGAGI. This CDR3 comprises 15 residues. V lost 0 bases to trimming and J lost 2 bases; unmatched junction nucleotides: 4.

The rearrangement uses TRBV7-2 and TRBJ1-2; no reliable D call. Trimming shortened V by 1 base and J by 7 bases, and 19 bases separated the two germline ends. The CDR3 covers 16 residues. Looked up from germline, CDR1 is SGHTA and CDR2 is FQGNSA. As DNA, the CDR3 is TGTGCCAGCAGCTTAGAGGAGTCTACCCCTTTGGGTGGCTACACCTTC. Translated: CASSLEESTPLGGYTF.

This clonotype has only a few counts. The J gene is TRBJ2-5, the V gene TRBV20-1, with a possible D match to TRBD2 (6 bases). Trimming removed 6 bases at V and 5 bases at J, with 19 bases between. The germline gives CDR1 DFQATT, CDR2 SNEGSKA (reference sequence). This CDR3 contains 14 residues. In DNA, the CDR3 is TGCAGTGCGACTGACACGGGGCGGGGCGAGACCCAGTACTTC. Translation gives CSATDTGRGETQYF.

This chain links TRBV5-1 with TRBJ1-6; 7 bases fit TRBD1. The germline CDR1 and CDR2 sequences are SGHRS and YFSETQ. The CDR3 runs to 14 residues. V was clipped by 5 bases and J by 5 bases; unmatched bases: 4. The CDR3 region is CASSSGGNNSPLHF. The CDR3 DNA reads as TGCGCCAGCAGTTCAGGGGGGAATAATTCACCCCTCCACTTT.

This clonotype was counted between two and nine times. The gene calls are TRBV7-9 and TRBJ2-4, with TRBD2 matching over 7 bases. Germline V gene sequence: CDR1 SEHNR, CDR2 FQNEAQ (reference sequence). This CDR3 region has 15 residues. Trimming took 5 bases from V and 10 from J; bases not matched to a gene: 14. The CDR3 loop is CASSPTAGGSGIQYF. DNA for the CDR3: TGTGCCAGCAGCCCGACGGCCGGCGGGAGTGGAATTCAGTACTTC.

The CDR3 sequence: CSARDPQGDEKLFF. The CDR3 coding sequence is TGCAGTGCTAGAGATCCACAGGGGGACGAAAAACTGTTTTTT. The chain carries TRBV20-1 and TRBJ1-4; 8 bases align to TRBD1. Germline trimming cut 0 bases from V and 8 bases from J; bases unmatched to any gene: 5. The CDR3 is 14 residues long. Germline V lookup: CDR1 DFQATT, CDR2 SNEGSKA (reference sequence).

This chain links TRBV20-1 with TRBJ2-7; TRBD1 matches 7 bases. The CDR3 is 15 amino acids. Germline trimming cut 2 bases from V and 3 bases from J; bases unmatched to any gene: 10. Per the germline V gene, CDR1 is DFQATT and CDR2 is SNEGSKA (reference sequence). CDR3 sequence reads: CSARTNGTEFYEQYF. The CDR3 DNA reads TGCAGTGCTAGAACTAACGGGACAGAATTCTACGAGCAGTACTTC.

Notes on this clonotype: A much larger clone sits a single nucleotide away, making a read error possible. The chain employs TRBV27 and TRBJ2-1; a possible D gene is TRBD1 (5 bases). Germline CDR1 and CDR2: MNHEY and SMNVEV (reference sequence). Trimming took off 6 bases at V and 4 bases at J, with 13 bases between the two ends. The CDR3 contains 14 residues. CDR3 region: CASRPGDRYNEQFF. The CDR3 nucleotides are TGTGCCAGCAGACCAGGCGACAGATACAATGAGCAGTTCTTC.

This clonotype showed up just a few times. The chain employs TRBV7-9 and TRBJ2-7, with D unresolved. The CDR3 runs to 14 residues. Per the germline V gene, CDR1 is SEHNR and CDR2 is FQNEAQ (reference sequence). With 1 base removed from V and 0 bases from J, the gap between germline ends came to 7 bases. CDR3 in DNA: TGTGCCAGCAGCTTAGGACCACGCTCCTACGAGCAGTACTTC. Residues: CASSLGPRSYEQYF.

This clonotype was seen more than once but under ten times. The J gene is TRBJ2-7, the V gene TRBV28, with a possible D match to TRBD1 (5 bases). This CDR3 is built from 14 residues. Per the germline V gene, CDR1 is MDHEN and CDR2 is SYDVKM. Trimming stripped 2 bases from V and 2 bases from J, with 10 bases between. The CDR3 DNA sequence: TGTGCCAGCAGTTTAAGGGGCAGAACCTACGAGCAGTACTTC. Translating it yields CASSLRGRTYEQYF.